This T cell receptor (beta chain) is drawn from a study of blood T cells in healthy people across ages. Points from the study as a whole: Per million T cells, the diversity of TCR beta decreased roughly linearly as age advanced. Underestimates were what the diversity estimates from one million T cells were considered to be.

This clonotype was counted a few times. The antigen is undetermined. With a much larger clone just one base away, this may be a read error. Through a sample-barcoded 5' primer and a J-beta primer mix, a second PCR was run for about 6 to 11 cycles. The template-switch adaptor, which had 12 random nucleotides, put a tag on each cDNA molecule. Each CDR3 protein is one row after TCRdb ran MiXCR on the 5' RACE reads. Of about 800,000 distinct CDR3 sequences detected, roughly 25% appear once; the ten largest clones hold 3% to 4%. The germline V gene has CDR1 DFQATT and CDR2 SNEGSKA (reference sequence). This CDR3 is 13 amino acids long. Ten milliliters of peripheral blood were drawn from each donor. These data also formed part of another study, on T cells of mothers and their children.

Sequencing was performed on blood. The clonotype was recovered from a boy aged 5-17 years in good health. This chain uses TRBV20-1 with TRBJ2-7, with 10 bases aligning to TRBD1. The CDR3 coding sequence is TGCAGTGCTGTGGACAGGGGGTTTTCCGAGCAGTGCTTC. Translating it yields CSAVDRGFSEQCF.